The 10 T cell receptor beta chains in this list originate from one sample, sequenced in a study of shared clonotypes between healthy human individuals. TCRdb's table, derived via immunoSEQ multiplex PCR, lists solely in-frame clones and lacks some. The repertoire consists of hundreds of thousands of clones, with about 96% occurring once and the leading ten covering around 0.32%. Material: memory CD8+ T cells sorted from blood. Subset in this sample: CD45RO+ cells pooled with CCR7-negative TemRA cells. The source is a young man in good health.

The rearrangement uses TRBV30 and TRBJ1-2; 7 bases fit TRBD1. Trimming removed 4 bases from V and 8 bases from J; junction bases left unmatched: 7. The CDR3 has 12 amino acids. CDR1 and CDR2 from the germline V gene are GTSNPN and SVGIG (reference sequence). The CDR3, as DNA: TGTGCCTGGATCGGTCGGACAGGAGGCTACACCTTC. Its translation: CAWIGRTGGYTF.

This clone was picked up a small number of times. The gene calls are TRBV4-1 and TRBJ2-7; D might be TRBD2 (5 bases). Germline values: CDR1 MGHRA, CDR2 YSYEKL. The V end was cut by 5 bases, the J end by 1 base, with 9 bases between. The CDR3 is 13 residues long. The CDR3 region has the DNA TGCGCCAGCAGCTACGGACTGTCCTACGAGCAGTACTTC. Residues: CASSYGLSYEQYF.

The chain employs TRBV9 and TRBJ2-5, with a tentative D call TRBD1 (6 bases). The CDR3 extends over 14 amino acids. Germline CDR1 reads SGDLS; CDR2 reads YYNGEE. The V and J ends lost 0 bases and 5 bases respectively, with 11 bases between them. The chain's CDR3 is CASSVALGAETQYF. In nucleotides, the CDR3 is TGTGCCAGCAGCGTAGCCCTGGGGGCGGAGACCCAGTACTTC. The complete variable domain, with remaining parts taken from reference TRBV9 and TRBJ2-5, reads DSGVTQTPKHLITATGQRVTLRCSPRSGDLSVYWYQQSLDQGLQFLIQYYNGEERAKGNILERFSAQQFPDLHSELNLSSLELGDSALYFCASSVALGAETQYFGPGTRLLVL.

This CDR3 is CASSLSNGHEQYF. Here the CDR3 DNA reads TGTGCCAGCAGCTTATCGAACGGCCACGAGCAGTACTTC. The gene calls are TRBV7-2 and TRBJ2-7; D gene ambiguous. This CDR3 spans 13 amino acids. CDR1 is SGHTA and CDR2 is FQGNSA in the germline V gene. V lost 2 bases and J 5 bases, leaving 10 bases between the germline ends.

DNA of the CDR3: TGTGCCTGGAGTGTAGCCATTTATAGTACCTCCTACAATGAGCAGTTCTTC. Amino acids: CAWSVAIYSTSYNEQFF. V is TRBV30 and J is TRBJ2-1; D remains unclear. Germline CDR1 GTSNPN, CDR2 SVGIG (reference sequence). Trimming stripped 0 bases from V and 0 bases from J, with 15 bases between. The CDR3 totals 17 residues.

V is TRBV28 and J is TRBJ1-5; D is ambiguous. The CDR3 covers 14 residues. V was pared by 5 bases and J by 4 bases, with 12 bases between. CDR1 is MDHEN, CDR2 SYDVKM, per germline. In DNA form, the CDR3 reads TGTGCCAGCAGTCTTCGACACTCAAATCAGCCCCAGCATTTT. It is translated as CASSLRHSNQPQHF. Together with reference TRBV28 and TRBJ1-5, the CDR3 gives the full variable domain: DVKVTQSSRYLVKRTGEKVFLECVQDMDHENMFWYRQDPGLGLRLIYFSYDVKMKEKGDIPEGYSVSREKKERFSLILESASTNQTSMYLCASSLRHSNQPQHFGDGTRLSIL.

V and J are TRBV19 and TRBJ2-7; D is unclear. Trimming left V 3 bases short and J 2 bases short, with 17 bases between. The germline CDR1 and CDR2 sequences are LNHDA and SQIVND (reference sequence). The CDR3 loop spans 16 amino acids. This CDR3 reads CASSIDLSPLTYEQYF. CDR3 sequence (DNA): TGTGCCAGTAGTATTGACCTAAGCCCCTTAACCTACGAGCAGTACTTC.

The chain links TRBV7-9 to TRBJ2-6; D remains unclear. V lost 5 bases, J lost 0 bases, and 14 bases lay in between. This CDR3 region has 17 residues. Germline lookup yields CDR1 SEHNR and CDR2 FQNEAQ (reference sequence). In DNA, the CDR3 is TGTGCCAGCAGCAATTCCCAGGCCCCCTCTGGGGCCAACGTCCTGACTTTC. It is translated as CASSNSQAPSGANVLTF.

CDR3 bases: TGTGCCAGCAGTTACTCATCGGGGAACGGGGTTTACGAGCAGTACTTC. This sequence encodes CASSYSSGNGVYEQYF. The rearrangement joins TRBV6-5 to TRBJ2-7; D may be TRBD2 (5 bases). Trimming pared 0 bases from V and 4 bases from J, leaving 16 bases between. Germline CDR1 MNHEY, CDR2 SVGAGI. CDR3 length: 16 residues.

This chain uses TRBV5-6 with TRBJ1-1; TRBD1 is a possible D gene (6 bases). The CDR3 has 13 residues. V was shortened by 4 bases and J by 2 bases, with 9 bases between the two germline ends. The germline gives CDR1 SGHDT, CDR2 YYEEEE. CDR3 DNA sequence: TGTGCCAGCAGCGGGGACATAAACACTGAAGCTTTCTTT. This translates into CASSGDINTEAFF.